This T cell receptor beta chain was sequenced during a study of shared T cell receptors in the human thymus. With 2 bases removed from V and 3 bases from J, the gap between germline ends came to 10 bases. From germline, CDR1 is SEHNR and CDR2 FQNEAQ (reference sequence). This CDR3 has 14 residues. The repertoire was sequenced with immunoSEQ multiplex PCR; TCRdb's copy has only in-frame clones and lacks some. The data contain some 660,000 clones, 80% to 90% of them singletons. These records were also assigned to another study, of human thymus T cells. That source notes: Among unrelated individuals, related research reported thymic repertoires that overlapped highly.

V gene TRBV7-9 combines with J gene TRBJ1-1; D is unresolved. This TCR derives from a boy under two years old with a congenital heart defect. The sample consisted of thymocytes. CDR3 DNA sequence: TGTGCCAGCAGCTTACCGGAGCTGTACACTGAAGCTTTCTTT. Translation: CASSLPELYTEAFF.